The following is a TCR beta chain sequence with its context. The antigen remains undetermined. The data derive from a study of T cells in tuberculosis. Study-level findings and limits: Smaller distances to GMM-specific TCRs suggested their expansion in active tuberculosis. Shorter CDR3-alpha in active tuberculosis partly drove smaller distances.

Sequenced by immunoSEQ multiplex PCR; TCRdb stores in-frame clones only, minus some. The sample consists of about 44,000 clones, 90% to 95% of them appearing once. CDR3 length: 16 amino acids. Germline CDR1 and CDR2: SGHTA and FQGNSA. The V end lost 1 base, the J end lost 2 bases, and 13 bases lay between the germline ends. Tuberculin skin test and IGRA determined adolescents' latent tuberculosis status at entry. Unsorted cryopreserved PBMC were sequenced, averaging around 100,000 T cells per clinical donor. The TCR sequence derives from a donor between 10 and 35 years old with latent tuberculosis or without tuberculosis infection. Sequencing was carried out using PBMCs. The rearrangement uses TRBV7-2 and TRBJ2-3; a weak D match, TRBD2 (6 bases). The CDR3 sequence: CASSLDLEGLTDTQYF. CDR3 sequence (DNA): TGTGCCAGCAGCTTAGACCTTGAGGGACTCACAGATACGCAGTATTTT.